The 7 T cell receptor beta chains listed next were all sequenced from one sample in a study of human T cells and chemical hapten exposure. TCRdb itself ran the RACE reads through MiXCR, one entry per CDR3 protein. The profile covers 300,000 to 450,000 distinct CDR3 sequences, with approximately 5% appearing a single time and 7% to 10% taken by the ten largest. Described time point: pre-sensitization, week 0. Stated treatment: therapeutic diphenylcyclopropenone sensitization with weekly scalp DPC. Here the sequenced sample was whole blood, taken in connection with sensitization to the hapten diphenylcyclopropenone (DPC). These receptors all come from a woman younger than 30 with alopecia areata. Some clones in this sample may be carry-over from other donors' samples.

The rearrangement uses TRBV27 and TRBJ2-7; maybe TRBD1 (6 bases). Looked up from germline, CDR1 is MNHEY and CDR2 is SMNVEV (reference sequence). The CDR3 sequence is 15 residues long. The V end was cut by 5 bases, the J end by 2 bases, with 16 bases between. CDR3 residues: CASSPTGFGTYEQYF. The DNA for the CDR3 is TGTGCCAGCAGTCCAACAGGGTTCGGCACCTACGAGCAGTACTTC.

This clonotype was found a few times. The chain is built from TRBV27 and TRBJ1-6; a weak D match, TRBD1 (5 bases). Germline V gene lookup returns CDR1 MNHEY and CDR2 SMNVEV (reference sequence). Trimming took 5 bases from V and 2 from J, leaving 13 bases between them. The CDR3 totals 16 residues. The DNA for the CDR3 is TGTGCCAGCAGTCCACCAGGGACGGCCTATAATTCACCCCTCCACTTT. This codes for CASSPPGTAYNSPLHF.

There are a few counts of this clonotype. The CDR3 here is CASSYSSRVDEQYF. DNA of the CDR3: TGTGCCAGCAGTTACTCGAGCAGGGTCGACGAGCAGTACTTC. This chain connects TRBV6-2 or TRBV6-3 to TRBJ2-7; D is possibly TRBD1 (5 bases). This CDR3 is 14 amino acids long. CDR1 MNHEY and CDR2 SVGEGT come from the germline V gene. V lost 0 bases, J lost 5 bases, and 11 bases lay in between.

This clonotype was counted at least ten times. The CDR3 reads CASSEGVYNSEKLFF. The CDR3 DNA follows: TGTGCCAGCAGTGAAGGGGTTTATAACTCTGAAAAACTGTTTTTT. The rearrangement joins TRBV2 to TRBJ1-4; D is unclear. The CDR3 extends over 15 amino acids. Trimming stripped 1 base from V and 7 bases from J, with 13 bases between. Germline CDR1 reads SNHLY; CDR2 reads FYNNEI.

This clonotype was detected ten times or more. The V call is TRBV7-6, the J call TRBJ1-1, with D perhaps matching TRBD1 (5 bases). The V gene lost 5 bases and the J gene lost 4 bases, with 17 bases spanning the gap. The CDR3 is 15 residues long. Per the germline V gene, CDR1 is SGHVS and CDR2 is FNYEAQ. The CDR3: CASSLNQGLGTEAFF. CDR3 nucleotide sequence: TGTGCCAGCAGCCTAAATCAGGGCTTAGGCACTGAAGCTTTCTTT.

This clonotype was seen at least ten times. The chain uses TRBV27 and TRBJ1-6, with 8 bases matching TRBD1. The CDR3 sequence is 15 residues long. The germline gives CDR1 MNHEY, CDR2 SMNVEV (reference sequence). With 2 bases clipped from V and 4 bases from J, the junction kept 1 base outside the gene matches. CDR3 amino acids: CASSLDRGYNSPLHF. CDR3 bases: TGTGCCAGCAGTTTAGACAGGGGTTATAATTCACCCCTCCACTTT.

This clonotype showed up many times. The chain employs TRBV6-5 and TRBJ1-5, with 10 bases fitting TRBD1. This CDR3 contains 16 residues. Per germline, CDR1 MNHEY and CDR2 SVGAGI. V gave up 6 bases and J gave up 3 bases; unmatched junction bases: 8. The CDR3 nucleotides read TGTGCCAGCAGCCGCGGGACAGGGGTGCCCAATCAGCCCCAGCATTTT. Encoded protein: CASSRGTGVPNQPQHF.